The 17 T cell receptor beta chains below come from one sample, sequenced in a study of human thymus T cells. TCRdb keeps only in-frame clones here, not all; method: immunoSEQ multiplex PCR. The sample lists tens of thousands of clones; 94% were seen once. The sample was blood. The source is a boy younger than two with a congenital heart defect but otherwise immunologically healthy.

The chain is built from TRBV10-3 and TRBJ2-1; 11 bases are shared with TRBD2. V was pared by 5 bases and J by 6 bases, with 6 bases of the junction left unmatched. Germline lookup yields CDR1 ENHRY and CDR2 SYGVKD. The CDR3 sequence is 15 residues long. The CDR3 protein is CAISPSGGHVNEQFF. The DNA of the CDR3 is TGTGCCATCAGTCCTAGCGGGGGGCACGTCAATGAGCAGTTCTTC.

The chain joins TRBV28 to TRBJ2-5, with 12 bases that match TRBD2. Unmatched junction bases numbered 1, after V lost 1 base and J lost 4 bases. The CDR3 covers 15 residues. Germline CDR1 MDHEN, CDR2 SYDVKM. The CDR3 reads CASSLSLAGGETQYF. The CDR3, as DNA: TGTGCCAGCAGTTTATCACTAGCGGGGGGAGAGACCCAGTACTTC.

This clone showed up just once. The V gene is TRBV6-4, the J gene TRBJ1-6, with D uncertain. Trimming cost V 5 bases and J 2 bases, with 1 base left between them. Looked up from germline, CDR1 is MRHNA and CDR2 is SNTAGT. The CDR3 is 12 amino acids. CDR3 sequence (DNA): TGTGCCAGCAGTACCTATAATTCACCCCTCCACTTT. Its protein product is CASSTYNSPLHF.

V and J are TRBV11-3 and TRBJ1-2; TRBD1 agrees at 9 bases. V dropped 5 bases and J dropped 4; count of bases not matched to a gene: 11. CDR3 length: 16 residues. CDR1 is SGHNT and CDR2 is YENEEA in the germline V gene. Written as DNA, the CDR3 is TGTGCCAGCAGCCCACTTACAGGGGGCGGAGGCTATGGCTACACCTTC. Translating gives CASSPLTGGGGYGYTF. Complete variable domain (other parts from reference TRBV11-3 and TRBJ1-2): EAGVVQSPRYKIIEKKQPVAFWCNPISGHNTLYWYLQNLGQGPELLIRYENEEAVDDSQLPKDRFSAERLKGVDSTLKIQPAELGDSAVYLCASSPLTGGGGYGYTFGSGTRLTVV.

The chain employs TRBV6-5 and TRBJ2-5, with TRBD2 as a possible D gene (5 bases). V shed 6 bases and J shed 2 bases, with 16 bases lying between them. Germline-derived CDR1 and CDR2 are MNHEY and SVGAGI. This CDR3 contains 15 residues. Written as DNA, the CDR3 is TGTGCCAGCAGGCAGACTATAACGGTGCAAGAGACCCAGTACTTC. Residues: CASRQTITVQETQYF.

The chain carries TRBV7-3 and TRBJ2-1; 9 bases match TRBD2. This CDR3 is built from 16 residues. Germline CDR1 and CDR2: SGHTA and FQGTGA. The ends lost 0 bases at V and 5 bases at J; junction bases unmatched: 5. This chain's CDR3 is CASSLTRTSAHNEQFF. The DNA for the CDR3 is TGTGCCAGCAGCTTAACGAGGACTAGCGCGCACAATGAGCAGTTCTTC.

The rearrangement links TRBV10-1 to TRBJ1-1; 7 bases align to TRBD1. Per germline, CDR1 WNHNN and CDR2 SYGVQD (reference sequence). The CDR3 spans 13 residues. V lost 4 bases and J lost 4; bases outside the gene matches: 3. The CDR3: CASSGTGGTEAFF. The CDR3 DNA follows: TGCGCCAGCAGTGGGACAGGAGGCACTGAAGCTTTCTTT.

This clone was picked up one time. This sequence joins TRBV29-1 and TRBJ1-5; D is ambiguous. There are 12 residues in the CDR3. The germline CDR1 and CDR2 sequences are SQVTM and ANQGSEA. Between the trimmed V and J ends, which lost 6 bases and 1 base, there was a span of 7 bases. The CDR3 bases are TGCAGCGTGGCGGACAGCAATCAGCCCCAGCATTTT. Translation: CSVADSNQPQHF.

The chain combines TRBV4-3 with TRBJ2-7; D is perhaps TRBD2 (6 bases). Between the trimmed V and J ends, which lost 0 bases and 4 bases, there was a span of 13 bases. This CDR3 is built from 15 residues. Germline V lookup: CDR1 LGHNA, CDR2 YSLEER. The CDR3 DNA reads as TGCGCCAGCAGCCAAGAAAGGATAGGGAGGTACGAGCAGTACTTC. Translation gives CASSQERIGRYEQYF.

The rearrangement links TRBV11-2 to TRBJ2-3; D remains ambiguous. The germline V gene encodes CDR1 SGHAT and CDR2 FQNNGV. The CDR3 is 17 amino acids. Between the trimmed V and J ends, which lost 1 base and 2 bases, there was a span of 16 bases. The CDR3 nucleotides read TGTGCCAGCAGCTTAGCTGGACCAACTGAGTTCACAGATACGCAGTATTTT. Its protein is CASSLAGPTEFTDTQYF.

The chain combines TRBV6-5 with TRBJ1-1; tentative D call: TRBD1 (6 bases). Looked up from germline, CDR1 is MNHEY and CDR2 is SVGAGI. Trimming took 8 bases from V and 7 from J, leaving 11 bases between them. CDR3 length equals 11 residues. DNA for the CDR3: TGTGCCAGCCGGGGGCAAGGTGAAGCTTTCTTT. It translates to CASRGQGEAFF.

The table lists this clone with a count of one. The genes are TRBV4-1 and TRBJ2-2, with D perhaps matching TRBD2 (7 bases). Germline V lookup: CDR1 MGHRA, CDR2 YSYEKL. V was clipped by 0 bases and J by 4 bases, with 12 bases between them. The CDR3 totals 16 residues. The CDR3 bases are TGCGCCAGCAGCCAAGATGGGGGGGGCGTCACCGGGGAGCTGTTTTTT. Translating gives CASSQDGGGVTGELFF.

V usage is TRBV6-5 and J usage is TRBJ1-2; D not resolved. Germline V lookup: CDR1 MNHEY, CDR2 SVGAGI. The CDR3 extends over 15 amino acids. V was cut by 3 bases and J by 7 bases, with 18 bases left in between. Here the CDR3 reads CASSYRNSIATGYTF. The CDR3 DNA sequence: TGTGCCAGCAGTTATCGGAACAGCATAGCAACTGGCTACACCTTC.

The rearrangement joins TRBV28 to TRBJ1-5; 7 nucleotides align to TRBD1. V lost 1 base and J lost 0; bases outside the gene matches: 9. The CDR3 loop spans 18 amino acids. Germline CDR1 is MDHEN and CDR2 is SYDVKM. The CDR3 coding sequence is TGTGCCAGCAGTTTATCCGACAGGGCCGTATATAGCAATCAGCCCCAGCATTTT. As protein: CASSLSDRAVYSNQPQHF.

The rearrangement uses TRBV30 and TRBJ2-7; 8 bases agree with TRBD2. This CDR3 region has 11 residues. Germline CDR1 reads GTSNPN; CDR2 reads SVGIG (reference sequence). The DNA for the CDR3 is TGTGCTAGCGGGATATCCTACGAGCAGTACTTC. It translates to CASGISYEQYF.

V is TRBV7-3 and J is TRBJ1-2, with D unclear. Trimming removed 1 base at V and 4 bases at J, with 7 bases between. This CDR3 comprises 13 residues. CDR1 is SGHTA and CDR2 is FQGTGA in the germline V gene. The CDR3 is CASSLKGLYGYTF. The CDR3 DNA sequence: TGTGCCAGCAGCTTAAAGGGTCTCTATGGCTACACCTTC. The full variable domain, rest sourced from reference TRBV7-3 and TRBJ1-2, is GAGVSQTPSNKVTEKGKYVELRCDPISGHTALYWYRQSLGQGPEFLIYFQGTGAADDSGLPNDRFFAVRPEGSVSTLKIQRTERGDSAVYLCASSLKGLYGYTFGSGTRLTVV.

The count of this clone is one. This sequence joins TRBV4-3 and TRBJ1-1; D possibly corresponds to TRBD1 (5 bases). V was pared by 0 bases and J by 4 bases, with 9 bases between. CDR3 length equals 14 residues. CDR1 is LGHNA, CDR2 YSLEER, per germline. CDR3 DNA: TGCGCCAGCAGCCAAGATTCGGGGGTCACTGAAGCTTTCTTT. Amino acid sequence: CASSQDSGVTEAFF.